This T cell receptor (beta chain) came from a study of blood T cell repertoires in COVID-19 (dated by TCRdb to 2018 to 2021). In the study overall: Samples covering the acute and convalescent phases of COVID-19 were provided by collaborators in the United States, Italy and Spain. The prospective study material was composed of cDNA or gDNA derived from T cells, B-cell-depleted T cells, or PBMCs. Deeply sampled blood TCRbeta repertoires from subjects exposed to, actively infected with, or recovered from COVID-19 were included in the dataset. The repertoires were released in a freely available public database meant as a resource for research on the immune response to SARS-CoV-2. The samples were drawn from the first 160 participants of the ongoing ImmuneRACE study and from 1,254 subjects provided by 6 global collaborators. The sample metadata nearly always contained a de-identified subject ID, COVID-19 status, age in years and sex. Where available, HLA class I and class II types were taken from metadata supplied by the sample provider and were not determined by assay-based typing. General findings and caveats noted by the study authors: How much clinical and demographic metadata was included differed by source and by participant, and the metadata was provided uncurated.

This clone was seen many times. The antigen this receptor binds is unknown. No base-level quality is on record; no much larger clone is a single base apart. Participants in the prospective study were enrolled through a virtual design, were aged roughly 18 to 90 years, and lived in under 25 United States geographic areas. In the prospective study, participants were assigned to cohorts based on the clinical history participants reported in a screening survey and a study questionnaire. Recovered participants in ImmuneRACE Cohort 3 were defined as having two consecutive negative NP/OP PCR tests, clearance from a healthcare professional, or resolution of symptoms. Mobile phlebotomists in the prospective study collected whole blood, serum and a nasopharyngeal or oropharyngeal swab from every participant. Participants in the prospective study had the option to provide additional blood draws and questionnaires over an approximately 2-month period. Prospective study blood samples were shipped either frozen or at room temperature before DNA extraction.

TCRbeta CDR3 regions were amplified from genomic DNA using the immunoSEQ Assay, a bias-controlled multiplex PCR. Regarding the original processing steps: Nucleated cell counts per sample were estimated from amplification of reference gene primers within the assay. Sequence reads were collapsed and filtered to measure the absolute abundance of every unique TCRbeta CDR3 rearrangement. For each sample, productive Simpson clonality was calculated by taking the square root of Simpson's diversity index across productive rearrangements. The source is immuneACCESS, and TCRdb retained only in-frame sequences with V and J called. Part of the clones is not carried over; for the studies checked, unresolved V genes explain less than half of this, and the remainder is unexplained. That table supplies the V and J calls and clone size; D and trimming were determined from the DNA. In this sample the table shows fewer than 300,000 clones, 85% to 90% of which occur a single time. Jointly, the top ten make up about 9.3% of the sample.

Input material: PBMCs or T cells enriched from blood (not recorded which). This clonotype was sampled from a man aged 35-49 years who had recovered from COVID-19.

The CDR3 region: CSASRGDPAYNEQFF. Here is the DNA: TGCAGTGCTAGTCGCGGGGATCCGGCCTACAATGAGCAGTTCTTC. The sequence joins TRBV20-1 to TRBJ2-1; TRBD2 could be the D gene, as 6 bases match. V lost 3 bases and J lost 2 bases; the stretch between them is 14 bases long. Per the germline V gene (reference sequence), DFQATT is the CDR1 and SNEGSKA is the CDR2. There are 15 amino acids in the CDR3, from cysteine to phenylalanine inclusive. CDR3 DNA only is kept here, 45 bases in frame from base 1.